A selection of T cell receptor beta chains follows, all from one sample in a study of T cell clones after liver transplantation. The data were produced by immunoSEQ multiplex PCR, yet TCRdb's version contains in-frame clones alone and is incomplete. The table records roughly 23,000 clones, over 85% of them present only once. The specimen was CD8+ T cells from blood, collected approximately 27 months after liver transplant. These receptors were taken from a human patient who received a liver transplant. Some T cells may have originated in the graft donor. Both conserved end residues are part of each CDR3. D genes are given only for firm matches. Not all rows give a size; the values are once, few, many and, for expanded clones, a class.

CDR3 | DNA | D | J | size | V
CASSKVEDSDEQYF | TGTGCCAGCAGCAAAGTCGAGGACAGCGACGAGCAGTACTTC | NA | TRBJ2-7 | NA | TRBV21-1
CASSLTAFF | TGTGCCAGCAGTCTTACAGCTTTCTTT | NA | TRBJ1-1 | NA | TRBV5-8
CASSPWTGWDYGYTF | TGTGCCAGCAGCCCCTGGACAGGGTGGGACTATGGCTACACCTTC | TRBD1 | TRBJ1-2 | NA | TRBV13
CASSLDSIEAFF | TGCGCCAGCAGCCTGGACAGTATTGAAGCTTTCTTT | NA | TRBJ1-1 | NA | TRBV5-1
CASSSWGKNRNTIYF | TGTGCCAGCAGCTCCTGGGGGAAAAACCGAAACACCATATATTTT | NA | TRBJ1-3 | NA | TRBV28
CASSVEPGTGGAPYEQYF | TGTGCCAGCAGCGTAGAACCAGGGACAGGGGGCGCCCCCTACGAGCAGTACTTC | TRBD1 | TRBJ2-7 | NA | TRBV9
CSVEAGNYEQYF | TGCAGCGTTGAAGCAGGGAACTACGAGCAGTACTTC | NA | TRBJ2-7 | NA | TRBV29-1
CASSRNEKLFF | TGTGCCAGCAGCAGAAATGAAAAACTGTTTTTT | NA | TRBJ1-4 | few | TRBV5-6
CASSGRDSKYEQYF | TGCGCCAGCAGCGGTAGGGACTCGAAATACGAGCAGTACTTC | NA | TRBJ2-7 | NA | TRBV5-1
CASSLGGLGYTF | TGTGCCAGCAGCCTTGGAGGGCTCGGCTACACCTTC | NA | TRBJ1-2 | NA | TRBV7-8
CASSPGLAGKDTQYF | TGTGCCAGCAGCCCCGGACTAGCGGGAAAAGATACGCAGTATTTT | TRBD2 | TRBJ2-3 | NA | TRBV28
CASSFSDSSYEQYF | TGTGCCAGCAGCTTCAGCGACAGCTCCTACGAGCAGTACTTC | NA | TRBJ2-7 | NA | TRBV5-4
CATRTTGSGNTIYF | TGTGCCACCAGGACTACAGGTTCTGGAAACACCATATATTTT | NA | TRBJ1-3 | NA | TRBV15
CASSATSGSRTDTQYF | TGTGCCAGCAGCGCGACTAGCGGGAGTAGGACAGATACGCAGTATTTT | TRBD2 | TRBJ2-3 | NA | TRBV9
CAIWGRGNQPQHF | TGTGCCATATGGGGGCGAGGCAATCAGCCCCAGCATTTT | NA | TRBJ1-5 | NA | TRBV28
CSVELPGQSHGYTF | TGCAGCGTTGAACTACCGGGACAGAGTCATGGCTACACCTTC | TRBD1 | TRBJ1-2 | once | TRBV29-1
CASSRVGEGNSYEQYF | TGTGCCAGCAGCAGAGTGGGGGAGGGCAACTCCTACGAGCAGTACTTC | TRBD2 | TRBJ2-7 | NA | TRBV27
CASSSTDTQYF | TGTGCCAGCAGCTCCACAGATACGCAGTATTTT | NA | TRBJ2-3 | NA | TRBV11-2
CASSPHPLRLAGEADTQYF | TGCGCCAGCAGCCCACACCCCCTGCGGCTAGCGGGAGAAGCAGATACGCAGTATTTT | TRBD2 | TRBJ2-3 | NA | TRBV5-1
CASSLEGTGGWYSNQPQHF | TGTGCCAGCAGCTTGGAGGGGACAGGGGGCTGGTATAGCAATCAGCCCCAGCATTTT | TRBD1 | TRBJ1-5 | medium-sized | TRBV5-6
CASSGQGADYGYTF | TGCGCCAGCAGCGGACAGGGGGCCGACTATGGCTACACCTTC | TRBD1 | TRBJ1-2 | NA | TRBV5-1
CARTTGSSYEQYF | TGTGCCAGGACGACTGGGAGCTCCTACGAGCAGTACTTC | NA | TRBJ2-7 | NA | TRBV19
CASTSSPGNEQFF | TGTGCCAGCACCTCAAGTCCAGGGAATGAGCAGTTCTTC | NA | TRBJ2-1 | NA | TRBV7-9
CASSLAPETQYF | TGTGCCAGCAGCTTAGCCCCAGAGACCCAGTACTTC | NA | TRBJ2-5 | NA | TRBV11-2
CASIQDGPPEAFF | TGTGCCAGCATACAAGACGGCCCCCCTGAAGCTTTCTTT | NA | TRBJ1-1 | NA | TRBV25-1
CASSWGTGDNEQFF | TGTGCCAGTTCGTGGGGGACAGGGGACAATGAGCAGTTCTTC | TRBD1 | TRBJ2-1 | NA | TRBV19
CASSRGPRGEMVFF | TGCGCCAGCAGCCGCGGACCTCGTGGGGAAATGGTGTTTTTT | NA | TRBJ1-4 | NA | TRBV4-1
CAISGGPGSYNEQFF | TGTGCCATTTCAGGGGGCCCTGGGTCCTACAATGAGCAGTTCTTC | TRBD1 | TRBJ2-1 | NA | TRBV19
CASSLLDRGDTQYF | TGTGCCAGCAGCCTCTTAGACCGGGGAGATACGCAGTATTTT | NA | TRBJ2-3 | once | TRBV11-2